This TCR beta chain was identified during a study of identical twins (dated by TCRdb to about 2016). As for the study more broadly: To test whether fetal clonotypes persist, this study deep-sequenced TCR alpha and beta repertoires from monozygotic twins, from unrelated adults of various ages, and from cord blood. To rule out contamination, replicate twin experiments were performed at different times with different library preparation protocols. The research as a whole found: Because the same donors could not be followed over many years, conclusions were based on cross-sectional statistical analysis. In monozygotic twins, out-of-frame TCR alpha sharing was systematically underestimated by recombination models, although the models agreed with sharing between unrelated individuals. In beta out-of-frame sequences, excess twin sharing was weaker, because having fewer shared sequences lowered the signal-to-noise ratio. Abundant cord blood beta clonotypes had fewer insertions, young adult naive repertoires showed a similar but weaker trend, and memory repertoires showed no such trend. Compared with coincidental sharing between unrelated individuals, out-of-frame TCR alpha sequences shared between twins showed an excess of sequences with low generation probability. Zero-insertion analyses could be partly confounded by invariant T cells such as MAIT and iNKT, although diverse VJ usage argued against such confounding for most clonotypes.

All donors were healthy Caucasians. The twin cohort consisted of three pairs of female monozygotic twins, all aged 18 to 29 years. Peripheral blood mononuclear cells were used as the source from which RNA for TCR libraries was isolated. This clonotype was seen ten or more times. Its target antigen remains unknown. Base qualities are not provided; no much larger clone lies one nucleotide away. Between the V and J ends, shortened by 0 bases and 2 bases respectively, the junction contains 14 bases. Looking up the germline V gene yields CDR1 SGHRS and CDR2 YFSETQ. The CDR3 numbers 16 residues from cysteine through phenylalanine. CDR3 DNA only is kept here, 48 bases in frame from base 1. Library prep was done by 5' RACE. Sequencing was carried out with an Illumina HiSeq 2000. Template switching added a universal primer binding site, and the final cDNA carried a unique molecular identifier that allowed TCR cDNA molecules to be counted accurately. First-strand cDNA for TCR alpha and beta chains was synthesized from specific primers in the conserved constant-segment region. To control for contamination, every cDNA library carried two barcodes: a SMART-Mk sample barcode plus Illumina barcodes. TruSeq adapter sequences along with Illumina sample barcodes were introduced in two successive PCR steps. The TCR alpha and beta cDNA libraries were sequenced on the Illumina HiSeq platform using custom primers. From the authors' description of their analysis: Unique molecular identifiers were extracted from raw reads with MiGEC, and CDR3 positions were determined with MiXCR. Recombination models were inferred per individual with the repgenHMM and IGoR tools using an EM algorithm. The tcR package in R was used for shared clonotype analysis, with sharing normalized by the product of cloneset sizes. Out-of-frame nonproductive sequences were analyzed to study raw recombination free of thymic and clonal selection effects. TCRdb applied fastp at Q25 and MiXCR to the public reads, then kept only in-frame beta chains. Entries are consolidated by CDR3 protein sequence, retaining the most common genes and DNA. The V and J calls reflect TCRdb's pipeline rather than the authors' work. The sample includes under 1 million distinct CDR3 sequences, with over 9% observed a single time. In total, the top ten clones hold roughly 1.5% of the sample.

This sample was also put to use in a study of yellow fever vaccine responses in identical twins. The second study's authors report: According to the authors, in identical twins the way T cells responded to vaccination appeared partly convergent and partly personalized. The study precisely tracked vaccine-responding T cell clones in identical twins.

The material sequenced was PBMCs. This receptor was obtained from a woman under 30 in good health. Recombination linked TRBV5-1 to TRBJ2-5, with the D gene call left open. DNA sequence: TGCGCCAGCAGCTTGGCCCTGGAAATAAGGCAAGAGACCCAGTACTTC. This translates into CASSLALEIRQETQYF.